A single T cell receptor (beta chain) is shown here with its context. No antigen is known for it. These data belong to a study of circulating and synovial CD4+ cells in juvenile arthritis. CDR1 is SGHTS and CDR2 is YDEGEE in the germline V gene. CDR3 size: 13 residues. V lost 0 bases to trimming and J lost 5 bases, with 9 bases between them. Sequenced samples came from active juvenile idiopathic arthritis patients. Points from the study as a whole: CPL and bulk CD4 samples differed at least tenfold in T cell genomes. Circulating pathogenic-like lymphocytes shared a substantially higher fraction of CDR3 sequences with synovium than bulk blood. These repertoires were less diverse than bulk blood CD4 repertoires.

Generated by immunoSEQ multiplex PCR, the TCRdb table keeps only in-frame clones and is missing some. The profile shows over 15,000 clones, about 90% of them singletons. Sequencing was performed on CD4+ T cells from blood. The clonotype comes from a human donor with juvenile idiopathic arthritis. This chain uses TRBV5-8 with TRBJ2-7; D uncertain. The CDR3 DNA sequence: TGTGCCAGCAGCTTGGTCGTAGCACACGAGCAGTACTTC. It encodes CASSLVVAHEQYF.